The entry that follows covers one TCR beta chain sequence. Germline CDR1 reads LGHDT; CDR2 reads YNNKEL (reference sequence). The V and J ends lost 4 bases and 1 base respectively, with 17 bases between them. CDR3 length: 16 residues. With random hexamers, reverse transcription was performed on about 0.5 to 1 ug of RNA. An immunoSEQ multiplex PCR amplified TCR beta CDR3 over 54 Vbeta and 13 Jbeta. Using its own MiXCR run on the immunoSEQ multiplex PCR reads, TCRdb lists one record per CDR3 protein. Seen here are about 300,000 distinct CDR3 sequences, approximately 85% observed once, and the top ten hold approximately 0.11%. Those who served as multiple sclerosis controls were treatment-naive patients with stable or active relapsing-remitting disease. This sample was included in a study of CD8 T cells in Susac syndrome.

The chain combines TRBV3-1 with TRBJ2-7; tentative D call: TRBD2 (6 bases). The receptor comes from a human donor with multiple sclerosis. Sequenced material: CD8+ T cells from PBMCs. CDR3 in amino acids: CASSPAGLAFSYEQYF. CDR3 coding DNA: TGTGCCAGCAGCCCCGCAGGGCTAGCGTTTTCCTACGAGCAGTACTTC.